A single T cell receptor (beta chain) is shown here with its context. As yet, its antigen is unknown. In the PCR, 60 Vbeta and 13 Jbeta primers were used. Produced via immunoSEQ multiplex PCR; TCRdb's table is partial and in-frame only. The repertoire includes 100,000 to 150,000 clones, about 70% of them detected once, and 7.3% sits in the top ten. Germline V gene data show CDR1 as SGHNT and CDR2 as YYREEE (reference sequence). V dropped 0 bases and J dropped 2 bases, with 5 bases sitting between them. The CDR3 spans 13 residues. The sample comes from a study of cytomegalovirus exposure and HLA in healthy donors. Study-level results: Accurate prediction of most subjects' HLA-A and HLA-B alleles from TCR beta sequences was reported. Earlier findings revealed that most TCR beta V segments proved productive either about 90% or about 30% of the time.

The TCR originated in a male donor in good health and CMV-seronegative. V usage is TRBV5-4 and J usage is TRBJ2-5, with D possibly TRBD2 on 5 matching bases. The sample taken for sequencing was PBMCs. The CDR3 protein is CASSLGGQETQYF. As DNA, the CDR3 is TGTGCCAGCAGCTTGGGCGGGCAAGAGACCCAGTACTTC.